The clone carrying this T cell receptor beta chain was seen a few times. The antigen remains unidentified. Clinical symptoms, serum thyroxine and TRAb, thyroid ultrasound and orbital computed tomography were used for the diagnoses. This specimen comes from a study of T cells in Graves' hyperthyroidism and ophthalmopathy. Study results and caveats: From stable hyperthyroidism, ophthalmopathy was separated by a 13 V-J model.

RNA transcripts gave rise to amplified TCR beta CDR3 regions. TCR CDR3 underwent first-round RT-PCR with the HTBI primer set. TCRdb reprocessed the multiplex PCR reads with MiXCR, giving one entry per CDR3 protein. In the table there are 800,000 or so distinct CDR3 sequences, roughly 40% of which are singletons. This CDR3 contains 14 residues. Trimming shortened V by 8 bases and J by 0 bases, and 11 bases separated the two germline ends. The germline V gene has CDR1 LNHDA and CDR2 SQIVND (reference sequence). The receptor comes from a man aged 18-30 years with Graves' hyperthyroidism. The material sequenced was blood. The rearrangement joins TRBV19 to TRBJ1-5; D remains ambiguous. Here the CDR3 DNA reads TGTGCCAGTTCCTGGGCCCTTAGCAATCAGCCCCAGCATTTT. Protein: CASSWALSNQPQHF.